This T cell receptor (beta chain) is drawn from a study of T cell repertoires in cytomegalovirus infection. The V gene end was trimmed by 1 base and the J gene end by 5 bases; junction bases not matched to a gene: 8. CDR1 is SGHKS, CDR2 YYEKEE, per germline (reference sequence). The CDR3 is 16 amino acids. TCRdb reanalysed the reads using MiXCR and keeps one entry per CDR3 protein. The data show fewer than 850,000 distinct CDR3 sequences, with roughly 29% seen just once and under 15% held by the top ten. Note on this clonotype: The antigen is not known.

Overall study findings and caveats: Dominating the ex vivo response were HLA-C-restricted CMV-specific TCR beta clonotypes.

This material consisted of cultured CD8+ T cells from PBMCs, taken from culture after CMV antigen stimulation. This TCR came from a human donor in good health (CMV status not recorded). Some clones in this sample may be carry-over from other donors' samples. V usage is TRBV5-5 and J usage is TRBJ1-2, with 10 bases identical to TRBD1. The CDR3 reads CASSLYRTGGGYGYTF. CDR3 sequence (DNA): TGTGCCAGCAGCTTGTACCGGACAGGGGGAGGTTATGGCTACACCTTC.